The sequence of this TCR beta chain was determined in a study of blood T cells in healthy people across ages. As regards this clonotype: Its antigen is unidentified.

The CDR3 length is 14 residues. Trimming stripped 4 bases from V and 1 base from J, with 9 bases between. Germline CDR1 is MNHNY and CDR2 is SVGAGI (reference sequence). The donors, aged 6 to 90, were healthy Caucasians from Russia. Whole-study results and caveats: The study lacked donor CMV status, which possibly confounded expanded clonotype changes. Percentage of naive T cells showed a strong correlation with TCR beta diversity. Higher diversity, along with more naive CD4+ cells, distinguished long-lived donors from aged donors.

Alongside a J-beta primer mix, a sample-barcoded 5' primer served in a second PCR lasting about 7 to 12 cycles. Using its own MiXCR run on the 5' RACE reads, TCRdb lists one record per CDR3 protein. Of 550,000 to 750,000 distinct CDR3 sequences detected, more than 20% appear once; the ten largest clones hold 3.5% to 4%. The sample consisted of blood. The gene calls are TRBV6-6 and TRBJ2-3, with unresolved D. This TCR came from a man between 65 and 85 years old in good health. CDR3 in DNA: TGTGCCAGCAGTTGGAAGGAGCGCACAGATACGCAGTATTTT. As protein: CASSWKERTDTQYF.